These T cell receptor beta chains were read from a single sample in a study of shared clonotypes between healthy human individuals. This table comes from immunoSEQ multiplex PCR, and its TCRdb copy is limited to in-frame clones, with some not included. The table lists 600,000 or so clones, roughly 95% of them singletons, with about 0.11% in the top ten. Sequenced sample: naive CD8+ T cells sorted from blood. The receptors come from a woman in her thirties in good health. Each CDR3 is given with its conserved first and last residue. A D gene is named only where the DNA matches it firmly. Clone size is not always given. Where it is, it says once, few, many or a class for expanded clones.

j_gene,abundance,v_gene,d_gene,CDR3aa,CDR3nt
TRBJ2-1,-,TRBV13,TRBD2,CASSLGTSGSSYNEQFF,TGTGCCAGCAGCTTAGGGACTAGCGGGTCCTCCTACAATGAGCAGTTCTTC
TRBJ1-4,-,TRBV9,TRBD1,CASSSSGTGVEKLFF,TGTGCCAGCAGCTCATCCGGGACAGGGGTCGAAAAACTGTTTTTT
TRBJ2-1,-,TRBV6-6,TRBD1,CASSYYGTGSYNEQFF,TGTGCCAGCAGTTACTACGGGACAGGCTCCTACAATGAGCAGTTCTTC
TRBJ2-7,-,TRBV4-2,-,CASSQATDSNYEQYF,TGTGCCAGCAGCCAAGCTACGGACAGCAACTACGAGCAGTACTTC
TRBJ2-1,-,TRBV10-1,TRBD2,CASSELAETNEQFF,TGCGCCAGCAGTGAACTAGCGGAAACCAATGAGCAGTTCTTC
TRBJ1-3,once,TRBV7-8,-,CASSTTGTVTGNTIYF,TGTGCCAGCAGCACTACTGGAACAGTTACTGGAAACACCATATATTTT
TRBJ2-7,once,TRBV28,-,CASSSRGPYEQYF,TGTGCCAGCAGTTCTCGAGGCCCCTACGAGCAGTACTTC
TRBJ2-7,-,TRBV5-1,-,CASSLGQSYEQYF,TGCGCCAGCAGCTTGGGTCAGTCCTACGAGCAGTACTTC
TRBJ2-2,-,TRBV27,-,CASSLSRGTGELFF,TGTGCCAGCAGTTTATCAAGGGGAACCGGGGAGCTGTTTTTT
TRBJ2-1,-,TRBV15,-,CATSREEGRTPSSYNEQFF,TGTGCCACCAGCAGAGAGGAGGGTAGGACCCCGAGCTCCTACAATGAGCAGTTCTTC
TRBJ2-7,-,TRBV27,-,CASSYSGTGRGYF,TGTGCCAGCAGTTACTCCGGGACGGGCAGGGGGTACTTC
TRBJ2-5,once,TRBV7-9,-,CASSSDTQETQYF,TGTGCCAGCAGTTCGGACACCCAAGAGACCCAGTACTTC
TRBJ2-3,-,TRBV27,TRBD2,CASSIGLAGGGIDTQYF,TGTGCCAGCAGTATCGGACTAGCGGGAGGAGGAATAGATACGCAGTATTTT
TRBJ1-1,-,TRBV7-9,TRBD1,CASSFTGGAFF,TGTGCCAGCAGCTTTACAGGGGGAGCTTTCTTT
TRBJ1-2,few,TRBV2,-,CASSVWGDGYTF,TGTGCCAGCAGTGTCTGGGGAGATGGCTACACCTTC
TRBJ1-5,-,TRBV21-1,-,CASTLRTHSNQPQHF,TGTGCCAGCACCCTCCGCACACATAGCAATCAGCCCCAGCATTTT
TRBJ2-1,-,TRBV2,TRBD1,CASSDRGLYNEQFF,TGTGCCAGCAGTGACAGGGGGTTATACAATGAGCAGTTCTTC
TRBJ2-1,-,TRBV19,-,CASSLLSTYNEQFF,TGTGCCAGTAGTCTCCTCAGCACCTACAATGAGCAGTTCTTC
TRBJ1-1,-,TRBV7-8,-,CASSLSLNTEAFF,TGTGCCAGCAGCTTAAGCTTAAACACTGAAGCTTTCTTT
TRBJ1-2,-,TRBV28,TRBD1,CASSSPTGDDYGYTF,TGTGCCAGCAGTTCTCCGACAGGGGACGACTATGGCTACACCTTC
TRBJ2-7,once,TRBV19,-,CASSITGIGEQYF,TGTGCCAGTAGCATTACAGGGATAGGGGAGCAGTACTTC
TRBJ2-3,-,TRBV4-1,-,CASSPSGSPDTQYF,TGCGCCAGCAGCCCCTCAGGGTCACCGGATACGCAGTATTTT
TRBJ1-1,-,TRBV6-1,TRBD1,CASSDLDREIF,TGTGCCAGCAGTGATTTGGACAGGGAAATCTTT
TRBJ1-2,-,TRBV4-2,-,CASSQDPPGAVANYGYTF,TGTGCCAGCAGCCAAGATCCGCCCGGGGCGGTAGCTAACTATGGCTACACCTTC
TRBJ2-7,-,TRBV28,TRBD2,CASSGLAGLPYEQYF,TGTGCCAGCAGCGGACTAGCGGGACTCCCCTACGAGCAGTACTTC
TRBJ1-4,-,TRBV11-2,-,CASSASGADGNEKLFF,TGTGCCAGCAGCGCATCAGGTGCGGACGGAAATGAAAAACTGTTTTTT